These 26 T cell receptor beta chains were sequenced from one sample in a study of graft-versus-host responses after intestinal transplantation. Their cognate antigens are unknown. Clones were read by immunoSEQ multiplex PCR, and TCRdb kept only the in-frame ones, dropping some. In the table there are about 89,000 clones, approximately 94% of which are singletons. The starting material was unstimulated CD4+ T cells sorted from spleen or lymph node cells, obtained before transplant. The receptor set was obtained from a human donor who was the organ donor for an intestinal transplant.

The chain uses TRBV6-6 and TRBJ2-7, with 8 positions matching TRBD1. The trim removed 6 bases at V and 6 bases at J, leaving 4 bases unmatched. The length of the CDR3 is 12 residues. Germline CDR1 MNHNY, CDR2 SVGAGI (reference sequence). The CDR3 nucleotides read TGTGCCAGCAGCCGGGACAGGACCGAGCAGTACTTC. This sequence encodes CASSRDRTEQYF.

In DNA form, the CDR3 reads TGTGCCTGGAGCCCCGGACAGGGGGGAAATCAGCCCCAGCATTTT. Protein sequence: CAWSPGQGGNQPQHF. This chain links TRBV30 with TRBJ1-5; 10 bases align to TRBD1. Germline CDR1 reads GTSNPN; CDR2 reads SVGIG (reference sequence). The length of the CDR3 is 15 residues. V shed 3 bases and J 4 bases; nucleotides not matched to a gene: 6.

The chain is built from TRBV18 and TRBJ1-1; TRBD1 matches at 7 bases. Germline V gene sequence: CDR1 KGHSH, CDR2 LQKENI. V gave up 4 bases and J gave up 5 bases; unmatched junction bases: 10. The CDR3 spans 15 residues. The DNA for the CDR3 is TGTGCCAGCTCACGGGGAACAGGGGAATGGACTGAAGCTTTCTTT. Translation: CASSRGTGEWTEAFF.

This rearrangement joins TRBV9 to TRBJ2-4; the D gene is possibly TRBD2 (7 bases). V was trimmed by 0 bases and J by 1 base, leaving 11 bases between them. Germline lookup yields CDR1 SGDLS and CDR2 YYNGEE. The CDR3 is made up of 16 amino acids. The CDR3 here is CASSVGGGSAKNIQYF. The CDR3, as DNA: TGTGCCAGCAGCGTAGGCGGGGGCTCGGCCAAAAACATTCAGTACTTC.

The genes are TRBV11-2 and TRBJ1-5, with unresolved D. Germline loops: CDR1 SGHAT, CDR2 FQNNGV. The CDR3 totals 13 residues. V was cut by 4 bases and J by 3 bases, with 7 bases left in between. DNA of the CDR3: TGTGCCAGCAGCTCAAATATCAATCAGCCCCAGCATTTT. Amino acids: CASSSNINQPQHF.

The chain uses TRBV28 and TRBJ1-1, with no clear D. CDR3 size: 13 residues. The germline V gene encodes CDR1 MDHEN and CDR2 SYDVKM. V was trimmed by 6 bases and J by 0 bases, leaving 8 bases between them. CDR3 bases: TGTGCCAGCAGCCTACATATGAACACTGAAGCTTTCTTT. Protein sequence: CASSLHMNTEAFF.

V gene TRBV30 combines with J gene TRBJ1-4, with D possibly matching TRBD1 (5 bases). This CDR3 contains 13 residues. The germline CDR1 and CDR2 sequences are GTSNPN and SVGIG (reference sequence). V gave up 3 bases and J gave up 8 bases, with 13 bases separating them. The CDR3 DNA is TGTGCCTGGAGAGACAGAATAAGGGAAAAACTGTTTTTT. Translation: CAWRDRIREKLFF.

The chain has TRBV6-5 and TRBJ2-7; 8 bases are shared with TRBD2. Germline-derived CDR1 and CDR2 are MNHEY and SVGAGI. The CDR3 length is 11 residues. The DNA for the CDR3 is TGTGAGAGGGGACTAGTCGACGAGCAGTACTTC. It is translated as CERGLVDEQYF.

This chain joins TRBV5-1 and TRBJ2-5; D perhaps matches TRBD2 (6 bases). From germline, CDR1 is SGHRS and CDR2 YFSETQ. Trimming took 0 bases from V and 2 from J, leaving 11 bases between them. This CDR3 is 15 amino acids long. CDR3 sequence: CASSLVVGGQETQYF. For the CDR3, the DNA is TGCGCCAGCAGCTTGGTGGTCGGGGGTCAAGAGACCCAGTACTTC.

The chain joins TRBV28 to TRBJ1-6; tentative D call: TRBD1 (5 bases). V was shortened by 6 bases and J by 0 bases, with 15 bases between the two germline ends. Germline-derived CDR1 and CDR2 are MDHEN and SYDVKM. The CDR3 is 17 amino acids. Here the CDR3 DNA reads TGTGCCAGCAGAACCCTACAGGTCAGCTCCTATAATTCACCCCTCCACTTT. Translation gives CASRTLQVSSYNSPLHF.

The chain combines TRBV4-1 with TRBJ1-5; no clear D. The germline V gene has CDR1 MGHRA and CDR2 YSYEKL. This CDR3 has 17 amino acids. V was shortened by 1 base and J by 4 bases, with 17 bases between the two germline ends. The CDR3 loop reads CASSQGLPVSINQPQHF. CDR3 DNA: TGCGCCAGCAGCCAAGGGCTTCCGGTTAGTATAAATCAGCCCCAGCATTTT.

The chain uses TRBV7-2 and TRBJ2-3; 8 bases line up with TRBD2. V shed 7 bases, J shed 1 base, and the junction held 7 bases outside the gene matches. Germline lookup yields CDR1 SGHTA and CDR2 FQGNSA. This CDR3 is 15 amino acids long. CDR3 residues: CASTLNSGGTDTQYF. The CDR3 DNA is TGTGCCAGCACCCTTAATAGCGGGGGCACAGATACGCAGTATTTT.

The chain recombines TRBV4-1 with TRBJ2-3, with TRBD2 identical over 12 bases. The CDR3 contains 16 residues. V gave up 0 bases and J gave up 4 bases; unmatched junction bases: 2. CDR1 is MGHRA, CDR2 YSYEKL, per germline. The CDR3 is CASSQEASGGADTQYF. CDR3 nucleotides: TGCGCCAGCAGCCAAGAGGCTAGCGGGGGGGCAGATACGCAGTATTTT.

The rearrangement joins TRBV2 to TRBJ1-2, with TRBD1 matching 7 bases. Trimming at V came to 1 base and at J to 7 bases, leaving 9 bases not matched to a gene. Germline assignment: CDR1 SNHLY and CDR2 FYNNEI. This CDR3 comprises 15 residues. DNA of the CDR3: TGTGCCAGCAGTGAAGATAGGGGGCTGGTAGGTGGCTACACCTTC. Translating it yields CASSEDRGLVGGYTF.

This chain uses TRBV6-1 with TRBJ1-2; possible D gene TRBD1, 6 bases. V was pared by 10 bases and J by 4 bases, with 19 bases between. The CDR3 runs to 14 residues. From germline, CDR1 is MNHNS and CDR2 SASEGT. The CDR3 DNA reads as TGTGCCATCCTCAGCCCCCGGGGGGCCTATGGCTACACCTTC. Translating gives CAILSPRGAYGYTF.

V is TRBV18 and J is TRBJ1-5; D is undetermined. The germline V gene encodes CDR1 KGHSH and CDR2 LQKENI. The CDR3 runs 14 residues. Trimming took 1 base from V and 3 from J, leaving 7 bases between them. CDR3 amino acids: CASSPQGYNQPQHF. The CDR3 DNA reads TGTGCCAGCTCACCACAGGGTTACAATCAGCCCCAGCATTTT.

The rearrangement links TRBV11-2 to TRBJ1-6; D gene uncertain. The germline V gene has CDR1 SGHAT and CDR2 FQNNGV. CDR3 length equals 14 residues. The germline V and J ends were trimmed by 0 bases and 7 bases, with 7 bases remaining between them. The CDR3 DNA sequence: TGTGCCAGCAGCTTAGATGGAGAGAATTCACCCCTCCACTTT. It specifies CASSLDGENSPLHF.

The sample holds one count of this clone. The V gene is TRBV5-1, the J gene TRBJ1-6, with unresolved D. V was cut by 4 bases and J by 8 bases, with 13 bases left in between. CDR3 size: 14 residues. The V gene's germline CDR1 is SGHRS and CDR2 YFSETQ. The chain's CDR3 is CASSEGRIDSPLHF. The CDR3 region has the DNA TGCGCCAGCAGCGAGGGTCGTATAGATTCACCCCTCCACTTT.

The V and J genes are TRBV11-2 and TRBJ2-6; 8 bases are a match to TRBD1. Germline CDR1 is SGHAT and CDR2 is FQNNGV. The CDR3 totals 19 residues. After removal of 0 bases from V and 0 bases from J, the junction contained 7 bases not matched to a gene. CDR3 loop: CASSLDRDRLRSGANVLTF. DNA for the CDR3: TGTGCCAGCAGCTTAGATCGGGACAGGTTGCGCTCTGGGGCCAACGTCCTGACTTTC.

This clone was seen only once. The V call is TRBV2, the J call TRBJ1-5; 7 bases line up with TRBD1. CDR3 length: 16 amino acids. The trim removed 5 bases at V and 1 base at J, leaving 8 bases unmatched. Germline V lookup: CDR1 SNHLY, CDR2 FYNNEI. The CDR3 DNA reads TGTGCCAGCAGTCCTACAGGGGTCGGAAGCAATCAGCCCCAGCATTTT. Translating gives CASSPTGVGSNQPQHF. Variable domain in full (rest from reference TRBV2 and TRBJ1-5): EPEVTQTPSHQVTQMGQEVILRCVPISNHLYFYWYRQILGQKVEFLVSFYNNEISEKSEIFDDQFSVERPDGSNFTLKIRSTKLEDSAMYFCASSPTGVGSNQPQHFGDGTRLSIL.

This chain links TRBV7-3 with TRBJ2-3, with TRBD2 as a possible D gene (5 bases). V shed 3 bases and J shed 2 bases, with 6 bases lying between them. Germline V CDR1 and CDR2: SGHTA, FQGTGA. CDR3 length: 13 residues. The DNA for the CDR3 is TGTGCCAGCAGCTTGGAGGACACAGATACGCAGTATTTT. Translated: CASSLEDTDTQYF.

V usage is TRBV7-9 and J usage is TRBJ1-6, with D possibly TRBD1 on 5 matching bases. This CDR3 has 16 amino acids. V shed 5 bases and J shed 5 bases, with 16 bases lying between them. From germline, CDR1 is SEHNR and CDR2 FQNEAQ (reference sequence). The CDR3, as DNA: TGTGCCAGCAGCCGCTCCCAGGGAGATCATAATTCACCCCTCCACTTT. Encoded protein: CASSRSQGDHNSPLHF.

This CDR3 reads CASSRGTGQGGSPLHF. The CDR3 nucleotides read TGTGCCAGCAGCCGTGGCACGGGACAGGGTGGATCACCCCTCCACTTT. V usage is TRBV25-1 and J usage is TRBJ1-6; 9 bases are a match to TRBD1. The CDR3 contains 16 residues. Unmatched junction bases numbered 13, after V lost 6 bases and J lost 10 bases. The V gene's germline CDR1 is MGHDK and CDR2 SYGVNS.

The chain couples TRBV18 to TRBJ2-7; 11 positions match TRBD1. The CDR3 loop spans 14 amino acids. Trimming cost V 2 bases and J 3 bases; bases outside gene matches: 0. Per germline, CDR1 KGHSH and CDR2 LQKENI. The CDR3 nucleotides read TGTGCCAGCTCACCAGGGACAGGGGGCTACGAGCAGTACTTC. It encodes CASSPGTGGYEQYF.

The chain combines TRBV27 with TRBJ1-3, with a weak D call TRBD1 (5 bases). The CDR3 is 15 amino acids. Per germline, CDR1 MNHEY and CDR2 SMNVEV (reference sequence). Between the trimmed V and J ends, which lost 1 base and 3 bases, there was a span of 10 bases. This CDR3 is CASSLFGALGNTIYF. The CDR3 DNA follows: TGTGCCAGCAGTTTATTCGGGGCTCTTGGAAACACCATATATTTT.

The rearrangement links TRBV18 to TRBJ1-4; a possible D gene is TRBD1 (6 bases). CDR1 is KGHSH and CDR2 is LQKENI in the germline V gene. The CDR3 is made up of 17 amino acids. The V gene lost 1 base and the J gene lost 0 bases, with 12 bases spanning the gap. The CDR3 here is CASSPQQGKATNEKLFF. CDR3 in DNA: TGTGCCAGCTCACCACAACAGGGAAAAGCAACTAATGAAAAACTGTTTTTT.